This T cell receptor beta chain was identified in a study of cytomegalovirus exposure and HLA in healthy donors. General study points: In a later analysis, a missense DCLRE1C variant was linked to TCR beta V- and J-gene trimming. Several of the most significant clusters appeared linked to common viral pathogens, based on a later analysis. Differences between HLA loci emerged in a later analysis of TCR association rates, with DRB1 most and HLA-C fewest.

This clone has only a few counts. Its antigen is currently unknown. Germline V CDR1 and CDR2: SGHNT, YENEEA. The CDR3 is 20 residues long. Trimming cost V 0 bases and J 0 bases, with 20 bases left between them. PCR was performed using 60 Vbeta and 13 Jbeta primers. Libraries were prepared by immunoSEQ multiplex PCR; TCRdb keeps only in-frame clonotypes and omits some of them. The repertoire consists of 110,000 to 150,000 clones, with roughly 85% occurring once and the leading ten covering around 1.7%. Nominally healthy donors were sampled, though unrecorded immune exposures were likely. The sequenced sample consisted of PBMCs. The receptor was isolated from a woman in her 30s in good health and CMV-seronegative. This chain joins TRBV11-3 and TRBJ2-2, with D tentatively TRBD1 (5 bases). The CDR3 DNA is TGTGCCAGCAGCTTAGATGCGTGGTGGGGCGACGGATCGAACACCGGGGAGCTGTTTTTT. Translating it yields CASSLDAWWGDGSNTGELFF.